Below are 12 T cell receptor beta chains sequenced from a single sample in a study of T cell responses to AZD1222 COVID-19 vaccine. Clones were sequenced by immunoSEQ multiplex PCR, and TCRdb holds only the in-frame ones, with some missing. The sample has over 70,000 clones, 88% seen once. The source material was peripheral blood, sampled on day 0 of MenACWY control vaccination. These TCRs come from an adult in good health.

The chain employs TRBV28 and TRBJ2-2, with D perhaps matching TRBD1 or TRBD2 (5 bases each). CDR3 size: 15 residues. V was cut by 2 bases and J by 3 bases, with 10 bases left in between. In germline, CDR1 is MDHEN, CDR2 SYDVKM. CDR3 sequence reads: CASSLRGADTGELFF. CDR3 coding DNA: TGTGCCAGCAGTTTAAGAGGGGCGGACACCGGGGAGCTGTTTTTT.

The chain recombines TRBV27 with TRBJ2-1; 7 nucleotides align to TRBD1. Germline assignment: CDR1 MNHEY and CDR2 SMNVEV (reference sequence). The CDR3 runs to 16 residues. V dropped 0 bases and J dropped 2; count of bases not matched to a gene: 4. CDR3 protein: CASSLSGTVTYNEQFF. CDR3 in DNA: TGTGCCAGCAGTTTATCCGGGACAGTGACCTACAATGAGCAGTTCTTC.

The rearrangement joins TRBV2 to TRBJ1-5, with TRBD1 identical over 7 bases. Losses at the gene ends were 5 bases for V and 0 bases for J; bases not matched to a gene: 10. This CDR3 spans 17 amino acids. Germline V gene lookup returns CDR1 SNHLY and CDR2 FYNNEI. The CDR3 loop reads CASSTGTAPASNQPQHF. The CDR3 nucleotides are TGTGCCAGCAGTACCGGGACAGCGCCGGCTAGCAATCAGCCCCAGCATTTT.

The rearrangement uses TRBV28 and TRBJ1-2, with D possibly TRBD1 on 5 matching bases. Germline assignment: CDR1 MDHEN and CDR2 SYDVKM. V was shortened by 4 bases and J by 4 bases, with 7 bases between the two germline ends. The CDR3 runs 12 residues. CDR3 sequence (DNA): TGTGCCAGCAGTTCGGGACTCTATGGCTACACCTTC. This translates into CASSSGLYGYTF.

The V call is TRBV6-5, the J call TRBJ2-7; TRBD1 matches 8 bases. This CDR3 spans 16 amino acids. With 2 bases clipped from V and 4 bases from J, the junction kept 10 bases outside the gene matches. From germline, CDR1 is MNHEY and CDR2 SVGAGI. The CDR3 nucleotides read TGTGCCAGCAGTTACGGAACGGGACAGGAACTATACGAGCAGTACTTC. This encodes CASSYGTGQELYEQYF.

The chain has TRBV4-1 and TRBJ1-1; 7 bases line up with TRBD1. CDR1 and CDR2 (germline): MGHRA, YSYEKL. The V and J ends lost 1 base and 4 bases, in that order; junction bases with no gene match: 6. This CDR3 contains 15 residues. In DNA, the CDR3 is TGCGCCAGCAGCCAAGGAACAGGGGTAGGCACTGAAGCTTTCTTT. It codes for CASSQGTGVGTEAFF.

This clone was observed a handful of times. This chain uses TRBV25-1 with TRBJ2-7; D assignment may be TRBD1 or TRBD2 (7 bases each). From germline, CDR1 is MGHDK and CDR2 SYGVNS. Trimming removed 4 bases from V and 1 base from J, with 11 bases in between. The CDR3 length is 14 residues. CDR3 sequence: CASSAQGGSYEQYF. CDR3 sequence (DNA): TGTGCCAGCAGTGCCCAGGGGGGGTCCTACGAGCAGTACTTC.

The chain has TRBV21-1 and TRBJ1-1. TRBV21-1 is noted as a pseudogene. The CDR3 runs to 15 residues. CDR3 protein: CASSKGKAMNTEAFF. CDR3 in DNA: TGTGCCAGCAGCAAAGGTAAGGCGATGAACACTGAAGCTTTCTTT.

This clone was seen a handful of times. V gene TRBV27 combines with J gene TRBJ1-3, with 8 nucleotides matching TRBD1. This CDR3 spans 13 amino acids. CDR1 is MNHEY and CDR2 is SMNVEV in the germline V gene (reference sequence). Trimming removed 4 bases from V and 10 bases from J; junction bases left unmatched: 6. CDR3 sequence: CASSSDREDTIYF. CDR3 DNA sequence: TGTGCCAGCAGTTCGGACAGGGAAGATACCATATATTTT.

The chain has TRBV6-5 and TRBJ1-1; D is uncertain. This CDR3 comprises 13 residues. V lost 6 bases, J lost 2 bases, and 10 bases lay in between. Germline assignment: CDR1 MNHEY and CDR2 SVGAGI. The DNA of the CDR3 is TGTGCCAGCAGATTCGAGCTTAACACTGAAGCTTTCTTT. Protein: CASRFELNTEAFF.

This sequence joins TRBV4-1 and TRBJ2-2; 9 bases are shared with TRBD1. V lost 4 bases to trimming and J lost 0 bases; unmatched junction nucleotides: 9. The CDR3 runs to 18 residues. Germline values: CDR1 MGHRA, CDR2 YSYEKL. CDR3 DNA sequence: TGCGCCAGCAGCCCGATACGGGGGACAGGGACGAACACCGGGGAGCTGTTTTTT. The encoded protein is CASSPIRGTGTNTGELFF.

V and J are TRBV11-3 and TRBJ1-1, with a possible D match to TRBD1 (5 bases). The CDR3 contains 13 residues. CDR1 and CDR2 (germline): SGHNT, YENEEA. V gave up 6 bases and J gave up 7 bases, with 15 bases separating them. CDR3 bases: TGTGCCAGCAGTTTCGACAGCAATAGTGAAGCTTTCTTT. This encodes CASSFDSNSEAFF.